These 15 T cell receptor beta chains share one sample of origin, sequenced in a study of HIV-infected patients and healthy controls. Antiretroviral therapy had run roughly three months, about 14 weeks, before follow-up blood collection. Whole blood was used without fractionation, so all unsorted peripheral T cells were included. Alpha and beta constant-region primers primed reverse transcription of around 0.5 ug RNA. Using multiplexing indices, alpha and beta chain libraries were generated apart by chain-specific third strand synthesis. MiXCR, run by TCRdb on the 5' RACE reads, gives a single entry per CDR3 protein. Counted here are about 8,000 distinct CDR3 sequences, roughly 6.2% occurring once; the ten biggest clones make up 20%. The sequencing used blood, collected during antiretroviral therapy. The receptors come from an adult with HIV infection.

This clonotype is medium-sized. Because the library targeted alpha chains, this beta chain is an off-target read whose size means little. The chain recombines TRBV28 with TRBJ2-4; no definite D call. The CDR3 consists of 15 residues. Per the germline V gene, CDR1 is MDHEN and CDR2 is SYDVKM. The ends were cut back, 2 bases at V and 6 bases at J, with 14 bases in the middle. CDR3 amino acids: CASSLEFLPGNIQYF. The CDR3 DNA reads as TGTGCCAGCAGTTTAGAGTTTCTCCCGGGAAACATTCAGTACTTC. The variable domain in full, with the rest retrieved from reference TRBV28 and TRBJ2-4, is DVKVTQSSRYLVKRTGEKVFLECVQDMDHENMFWYRQDPGLGLRLIYFSYDVKMKEKGDIPEGYSVSREKKERFSLILESASTNQTSMYLCASSLEFLPGNIQYFGAGTRLSVL.

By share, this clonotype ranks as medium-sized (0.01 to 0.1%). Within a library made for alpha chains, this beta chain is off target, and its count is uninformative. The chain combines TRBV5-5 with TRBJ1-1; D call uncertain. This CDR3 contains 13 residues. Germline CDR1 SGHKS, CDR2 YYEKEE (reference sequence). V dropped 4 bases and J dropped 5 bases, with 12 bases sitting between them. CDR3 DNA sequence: TGTGCCAGCAGCATGGAACTAGATACTGAAGCTTTCTTT. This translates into CASSMELDTEAFF.

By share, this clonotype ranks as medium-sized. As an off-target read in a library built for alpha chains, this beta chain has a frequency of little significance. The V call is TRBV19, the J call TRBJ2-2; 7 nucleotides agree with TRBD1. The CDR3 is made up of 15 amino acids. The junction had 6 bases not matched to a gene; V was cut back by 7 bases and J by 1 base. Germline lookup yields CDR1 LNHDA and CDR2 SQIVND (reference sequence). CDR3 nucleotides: TGTGCCAGTACTTTGGGACAGAGGAACACCGGGGAGCTGTTTTTT. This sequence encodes CASTLGQRNTGELFF.

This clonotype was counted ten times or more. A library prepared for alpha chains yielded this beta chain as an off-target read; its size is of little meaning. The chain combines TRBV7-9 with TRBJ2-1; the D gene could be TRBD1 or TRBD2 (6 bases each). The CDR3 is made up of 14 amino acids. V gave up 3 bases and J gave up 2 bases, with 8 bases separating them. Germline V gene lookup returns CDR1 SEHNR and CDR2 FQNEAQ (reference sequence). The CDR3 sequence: CASSLGGPYNEQFF. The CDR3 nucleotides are TGTGCCAGCAGCTTGGGGGGCCCCTACAATGAGCAGTTCTTC.

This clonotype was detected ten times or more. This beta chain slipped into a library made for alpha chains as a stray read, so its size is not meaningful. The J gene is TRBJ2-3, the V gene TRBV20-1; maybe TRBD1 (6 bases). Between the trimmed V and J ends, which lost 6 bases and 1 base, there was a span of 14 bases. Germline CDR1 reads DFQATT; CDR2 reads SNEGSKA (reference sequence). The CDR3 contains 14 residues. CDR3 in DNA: TGCAGTGCACCCAGGGGATTTGGCACAGATACGCAGTATTTT. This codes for CSAPRGFGTDTQYF.

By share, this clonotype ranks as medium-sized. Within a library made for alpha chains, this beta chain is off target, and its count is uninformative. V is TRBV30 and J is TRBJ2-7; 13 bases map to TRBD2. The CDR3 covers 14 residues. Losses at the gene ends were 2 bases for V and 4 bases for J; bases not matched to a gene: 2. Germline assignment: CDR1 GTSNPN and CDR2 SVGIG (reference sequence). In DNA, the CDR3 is TGTGCCTGGAGTCCGACTAGCGGGGGGTACGAGCAGTACTTC. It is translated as CAWSPTSGGYEQYF.

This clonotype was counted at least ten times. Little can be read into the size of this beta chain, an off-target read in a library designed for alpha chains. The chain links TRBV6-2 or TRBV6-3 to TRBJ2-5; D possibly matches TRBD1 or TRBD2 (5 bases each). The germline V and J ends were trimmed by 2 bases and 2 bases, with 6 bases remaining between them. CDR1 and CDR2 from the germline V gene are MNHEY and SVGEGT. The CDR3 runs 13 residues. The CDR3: CASSYEGQETQYF. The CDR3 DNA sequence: TGTGCCAGCAGTTACGAGGGGCAAGAGACCCAGTACTTC.

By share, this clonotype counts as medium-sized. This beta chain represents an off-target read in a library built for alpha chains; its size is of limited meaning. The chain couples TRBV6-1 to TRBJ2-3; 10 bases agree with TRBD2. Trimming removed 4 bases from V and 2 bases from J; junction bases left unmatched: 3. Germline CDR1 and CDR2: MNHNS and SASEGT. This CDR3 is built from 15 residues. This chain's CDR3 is CASSGTSGYTDTQYF. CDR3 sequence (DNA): TGTGCCAGCAGTGGGACTAGCGGATACACAGATACGCAGTATTTT.

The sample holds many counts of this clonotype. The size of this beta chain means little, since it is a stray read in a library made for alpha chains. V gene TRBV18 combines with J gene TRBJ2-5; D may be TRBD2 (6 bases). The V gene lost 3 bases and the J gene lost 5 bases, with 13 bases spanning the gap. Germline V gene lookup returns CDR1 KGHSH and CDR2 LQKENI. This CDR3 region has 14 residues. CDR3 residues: CASSPVRSGETQYF. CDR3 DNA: TGTGCCAGCTCACCCGTTCGGAGCGGGGAGACCCAGTACTTC.

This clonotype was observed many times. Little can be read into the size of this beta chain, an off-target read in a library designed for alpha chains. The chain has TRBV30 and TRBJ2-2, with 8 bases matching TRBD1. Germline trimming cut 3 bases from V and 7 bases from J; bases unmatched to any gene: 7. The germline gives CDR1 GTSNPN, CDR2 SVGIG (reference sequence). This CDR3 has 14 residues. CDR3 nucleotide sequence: TGTGCCTGGAGCCTCACAGGGGGGATCGGGGAGCTGTTTTTT. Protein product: CAWSLTGGIGELFF.

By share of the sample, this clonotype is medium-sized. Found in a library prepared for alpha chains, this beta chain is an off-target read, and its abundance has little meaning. The CDR3 protein is CASSENRGGVVNQPQHF. The CDR3 coding sequence is TGTGCCAGCAGTGAGAATCGCGGGGGAGTTGTCAATCAGCCCCAGCATTTT. This sequence joins TRBV2 and TRBJ1-5; the D gene is possibly TRBD1 (5 bases). The CDR3 has 17 residues. Between the trimmed V and J ends, which lost 3 bases and 3 bases, there was a span of 18 bases. In germline, CDR1 is SNHLY, CDR2 FYNNEI.

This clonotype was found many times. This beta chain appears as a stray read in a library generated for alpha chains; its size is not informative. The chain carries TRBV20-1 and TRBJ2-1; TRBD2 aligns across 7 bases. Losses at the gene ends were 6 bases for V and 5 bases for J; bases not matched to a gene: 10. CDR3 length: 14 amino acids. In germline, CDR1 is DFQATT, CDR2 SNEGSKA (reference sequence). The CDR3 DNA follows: TGCAGTGCCCAAGGGAGCGGGGCCCACAATGAGCAGTTCTTC. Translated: CSAQGSGAHNEQFF.

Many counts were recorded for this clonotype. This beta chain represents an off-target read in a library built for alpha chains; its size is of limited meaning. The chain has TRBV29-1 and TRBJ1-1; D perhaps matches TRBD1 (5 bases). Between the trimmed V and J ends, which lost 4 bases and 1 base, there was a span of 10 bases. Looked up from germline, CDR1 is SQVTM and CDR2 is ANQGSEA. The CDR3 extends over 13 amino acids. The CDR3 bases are TGCAGCGTTGGGGGGGGTAGGAACACTGAAGCTTTCTTT. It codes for CSVGGGRNTEAFF.

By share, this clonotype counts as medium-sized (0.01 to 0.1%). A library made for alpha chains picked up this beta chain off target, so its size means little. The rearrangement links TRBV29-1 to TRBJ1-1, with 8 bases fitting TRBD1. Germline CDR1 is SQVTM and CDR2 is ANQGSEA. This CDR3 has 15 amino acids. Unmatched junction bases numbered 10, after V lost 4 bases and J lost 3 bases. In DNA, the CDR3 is TGCAGCGTTGTAGTGCAGGGGGCAGGGGACACTGAAGCTTTCTTT. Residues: CSVVVQGAGDTEAFF. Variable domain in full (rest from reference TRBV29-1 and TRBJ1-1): SAVISQKPSRDICQRGTSLTIQCQVDSQVTMMFWYRQQPGQSLTLIATANQGSEATYESGFVIDKFPISRPNLTFSTLTVSNMSPEDSSIYLCSVVVQGAGDTEAFFGQGTRLTVV.

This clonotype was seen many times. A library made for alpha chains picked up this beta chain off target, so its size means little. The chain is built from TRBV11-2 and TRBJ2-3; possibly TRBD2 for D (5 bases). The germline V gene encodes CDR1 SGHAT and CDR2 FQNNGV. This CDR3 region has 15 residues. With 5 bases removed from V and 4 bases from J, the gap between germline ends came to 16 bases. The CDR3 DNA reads TGTGCCAGCAGCCCTGACAACCTCGGGGCAGATACGCAGTATTTT. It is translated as CASSPDNLGADTQYF.